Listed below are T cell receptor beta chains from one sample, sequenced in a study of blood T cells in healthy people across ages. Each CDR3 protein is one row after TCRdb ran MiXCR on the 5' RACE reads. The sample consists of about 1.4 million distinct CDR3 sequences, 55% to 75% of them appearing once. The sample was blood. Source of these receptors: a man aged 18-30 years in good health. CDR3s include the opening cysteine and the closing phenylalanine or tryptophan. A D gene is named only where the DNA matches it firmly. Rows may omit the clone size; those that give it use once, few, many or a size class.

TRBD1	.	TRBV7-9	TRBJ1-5	TGTGCCAGCAGTTGGGACAGGGAGGCTCAGCCCCAGCATTTT	CASSWDREAQPQHF
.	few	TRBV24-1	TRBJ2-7	TGTGCCACCAGTGATTTAGGAGTTTTCGAAGTCGAGCAGTACTTC	CATSDLGVFEVEQYF
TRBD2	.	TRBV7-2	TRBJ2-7	TGTGCCAGCAGCTTAGCGGCCATCAGCGGGGGGTTGTCCTACGAGCAGTACTTC	CASSLAAISGGLSYEQYF
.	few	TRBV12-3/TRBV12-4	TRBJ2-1	TGTGCCAGCAGTTCTCCAACCCGCCCAGGGGACGAGCAGTTCTTC	CASSSPTRPGDEQFF
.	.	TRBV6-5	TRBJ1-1	TGTGCCAGCAGTTACTCGAGTGGGCAGGGGAAAGAAGCTTTCTTT	CASSYSSGQGKEAFF
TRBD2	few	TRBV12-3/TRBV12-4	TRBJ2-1	TGTGCCAGCAACCCTAGCGGGGCCAACAATGAGCAGTTCTTC	CASNPSGANNEQFF
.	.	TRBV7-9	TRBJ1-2	TGTGCCAGCAGCCAAGGACAGCCGGGGGACTATGGCTACACCTTC	CASSQGQPGDYGYTF
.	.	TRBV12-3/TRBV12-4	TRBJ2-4	TGTGCCAGCAGTTCATCAGAGGCCAAAAACATTCAGTACTTC	CASSSSEAKNIQYF
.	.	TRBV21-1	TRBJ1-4	TGTGCCAGCAGCAAAAAGGGGGACAGGGGACATAATGAAAAACTGTTTTTT	CASSKKGDRGHNEKLFF
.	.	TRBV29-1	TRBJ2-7	TGCAGCGTACGACCTCTCAGGGGACCGGGCCACGAGCAGTACTTC	CSVRPLRGPGHEQYF